This is a list of T cell receptor beta chains from one sample in a study of blood T cell repertoires in COVID-19. Generated by immunoSEQ multiplex PCR, the TCRdb table keeps only in-frame clones and is missing some. The sample has 290,000 or so clones; around nine tenths are singletons. The sequencing sample was made of PBMCs or T cells enriched from blood (not recorded which). These receptors were obtained from a woman aged 18-29 years who had recovered from COVID-19. CDR3s include the opening cysteine and the closing phenylalanine or tryptophan. A D gene is named only where the DNA matches it firmly. A clone size is listed for some rows: how often the clone was seen (once, few, many), or a class if it is expanded.

D,V,size,J,DNA,CDR3
TRBD2,TRBV2,NA,TRBJ2-3,TGTGCCAGCAGAAAAGAGCTAGCGGGAGGGCCGCATACGCAGTATTTT,CASRKELAGGPHTQYF
NA,TRBV4-1,NA,TRBJ1-6,TGCGCCAGCAGCCAAGTTTGGCAGGGTGATTCGAATTCACCCCTCCACTTT,CASSQVWQGDSNSPLHF
NA,TRBV5-4,NA,TRBJ1-2,TGTGCCAGCAGCCTGGGAGGCGGGCAGGCTAACGTCGGCTACACCTTC,CASSLGGGQANVGYTF
NA,TRBV6-6,NA,TRBJ1-2,TGTGCCAGCAGTTACTCTAGGGAAATATCACCCCCGGGGACCTTC,CASSYSREISPPGTF
NA,TRBV19,NA,TRBJ1-5,TGTGCCAGTAGTATAGGTCAGGGGAAGAGAAGCAATCAGCCCCAGCATTTT,CASSIGQGKRSNQPQHF
TRBD2,TRBV7-2,NA,TRBJ2-3,TGTGCCAGCAGCTTAGCGCCCCGGGAGGGAGATACGCAGTATTTT,CASSLAPREGDTQYF
NA,TRBV30,NA,TRBJ1-3,TGTGCCTGGAGTTTTGGGGACTTCCGAGGAAACACCATATATTTT,CAWSFGDFRGNTIYF
TRBD1,TRBV12-5,NA,TRBJ2-6,TGTGCTAGTGGTTCCGGGACAGGATACGCTGGGGCCAACGTCCTGACTTTC,CASGSGTGYAGANVLTF
NA,TRBV6-5,NA,TRBJ2-2,TGTGCCAGCAGTTACCAGGGTTGGTTCGGGGAGCTGTTTTTT,CASSYQGWFGELFF
TRBD1,TRBV19,NA,TRBJ2-2,TGTGCCAGTAGTACCAGGCGGACAGGGGACACCGGGGAGCTGTTTTTT,CASSTRRTGDTGELFF
NA,TRBV19,NA,TRBJ2-1,TGTGCCAGTAGTTTACAGAGCGGCAATGAGCAGTTCTTC,CASSLQSGNEQFF
TRBD1,TRBV18,NA,TRBJ1-6,TGTGCCAGCTCACTGAACCGGGACAGCCCTAATTCACCCCTCCACTTT,CASSLNRDSPNSPLHF
TRBD2,TRBV30,NA,TRBJ2-3,TGTGCCTGGAGTGGGCCGGGACTAGCGGGGGGGTTGGCAGATACGCAGTATTTT,CAWSGPGLAGGLADTQYF
NA,TRBV27,NA,TRBJ2-2,TGTGCCAGCAGTTTAAGTATAGCAGGGGACACCGGGGAGCTGTTTTTT,CASSLSIAGDTGELFF
NA,TRBV6-5,few,TRBJ2-7,TGTGCCAGCAGTCTGCGACAGGTCCAGTTCGAGCAGTACTTC,CASSLRQVQFEQYF
TRBD1,TRBV11-2,NA,TRBJ1-1,TGTGCCAGCAGCTTGACCACCCCAGGGGGCTTCACTGAAGCTTTCTTT,CASSLTTPGGFTEAFF
NA,TRBV27,NA,TRBJ2-1,TGTGCCAGCAGTTTATCGTATCTAGCTAATGAGCAGTTCTTC,CASSLSYLANEQFF
NA,TRBV18,NA,TRBJ2-7,TGTGCCAGCTCACCTGAAGCGCAGTGGACCTACGAGCAGTACTTC,CASSPEAQWTYEQYF
NA,TRBV28,NA,TRBJ2-2,TGTGCCAGCAGTTTAGCGGGGTACACCGGGGAGCTGTTTTTT,CASSLAGYTGELFF
TRBD1,TRBV19,NA,TRBJ1-5,TGTGCCAGTAGTATAGACCCGGACAGGGATGGGGGGAGCAATCAGCCCCAGCATTTT,CASSIDPDRDGGSNQPQHF
TRBD2,TRBV28,NA,TRBJ2-1,TGTGCCAGCGGGCGGACTAGTCAGGATGAGCAGTTCTTC,CASGRTSQDEQFF
TRBD1,TRBV30,NA,TRBJ2-7,TGTGCCTGGAGGGGGACAGGGGGCGAGCAGTACTTC,CAWRGTGGEQYF
TRBD1,TRBV7-3,NA,TRBJ2-7,TGTGCCAGCAGCTTATTGGGACAGGGGTACGAGCAGTACTTC,CASSLLGQGYEQYF
TRBD1,TRBV5-1,NA,TRBJ1-3,TGCGCCAGCGCGGAAGACAGGGGAGCTGGAAACACCATATATTTT,CASAEDRGAGNTIYF